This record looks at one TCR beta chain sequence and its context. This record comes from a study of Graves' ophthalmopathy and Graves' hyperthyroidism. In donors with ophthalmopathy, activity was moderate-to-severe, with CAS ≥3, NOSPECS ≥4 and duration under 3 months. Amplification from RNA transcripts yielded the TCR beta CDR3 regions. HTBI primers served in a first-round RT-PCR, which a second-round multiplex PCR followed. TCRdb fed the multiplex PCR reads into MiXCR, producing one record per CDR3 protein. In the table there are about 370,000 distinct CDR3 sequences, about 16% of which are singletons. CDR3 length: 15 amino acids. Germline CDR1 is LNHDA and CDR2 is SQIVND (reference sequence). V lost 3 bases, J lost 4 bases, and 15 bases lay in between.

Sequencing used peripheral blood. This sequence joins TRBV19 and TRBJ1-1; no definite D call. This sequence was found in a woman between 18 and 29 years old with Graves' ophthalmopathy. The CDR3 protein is CASSIKSALGTEAFF. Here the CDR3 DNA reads TGTGCCAGTAGTATTAAATCGGCATTGGGCACTGAAGCTTTCTTT.